The T cell receptor beta chain described here comes from a study of CD8+CD57+ T cells in acquired aplastic anemia. General study points: Roughly 30 sequences, all CD8+ CDR3, were shared between patients and controls.

CD8+CD57+ cell expansion, shown by flow cytometry, had occurred in the patients selected for sequencing. Sampling of blood occurred while the patients had still received no therapy. This clonotype was picked up many times. Antigen unknown. The length of the CDR3 is 14 residues. Trimming took off 7 bases at V and 2 bases at J, with 12 bases between the two ends. Germline V gene data show CDR1 as MNHEY and CDR2 as SVGEGT. TCR beta VDJ and CDR3 profiles were obtained from a genomic DNA template. TCRdb independently ran MiXCR on the reads; one entry per CDR3 protein. The repertoire has roughly 170,000 distinct CDR3 sequences, roughly 50% of them found once; the top ten carry approximately 12%.

Sequences were obtained from sorted CD4+, CD8+, or CD8+CD57+ T cells (not recorded which) from PBMCs. This receptor was identified in a human donor with aplastic anemia. The chain links TRBV6-2 or TRBV6-3 to TRBJ2-1; D might be TRBD1 (6 bases). The CDR3, as DNA: TGTGCCAGCACTAGGGACAACACCTACAATGAGCAGTTCTTC. Amino acids: CASTRDNTYNEQFF.